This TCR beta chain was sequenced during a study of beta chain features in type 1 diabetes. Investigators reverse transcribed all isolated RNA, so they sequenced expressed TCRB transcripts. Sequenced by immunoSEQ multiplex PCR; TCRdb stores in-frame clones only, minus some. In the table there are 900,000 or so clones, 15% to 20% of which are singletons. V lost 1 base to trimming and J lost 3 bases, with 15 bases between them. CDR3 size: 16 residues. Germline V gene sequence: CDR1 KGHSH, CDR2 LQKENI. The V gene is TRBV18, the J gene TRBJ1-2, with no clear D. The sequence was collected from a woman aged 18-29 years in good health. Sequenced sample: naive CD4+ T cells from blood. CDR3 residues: CASSPLGGWSDYGYTF. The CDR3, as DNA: TGTGCCAGCTCACCACTCGGCGGGTGGTCGGACTATGGCTACACCTTC.